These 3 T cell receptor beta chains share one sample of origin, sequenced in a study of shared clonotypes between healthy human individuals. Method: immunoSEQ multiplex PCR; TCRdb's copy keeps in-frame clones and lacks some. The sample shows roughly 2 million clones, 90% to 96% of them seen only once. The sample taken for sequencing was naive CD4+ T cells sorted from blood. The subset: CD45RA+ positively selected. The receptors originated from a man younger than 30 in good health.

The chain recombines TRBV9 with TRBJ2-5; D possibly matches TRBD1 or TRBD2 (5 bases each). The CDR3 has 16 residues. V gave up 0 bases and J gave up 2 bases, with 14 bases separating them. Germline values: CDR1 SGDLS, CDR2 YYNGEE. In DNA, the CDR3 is TGTGCCAGCAGCGTAGCAGGCAGAGGGGTGCAAGAGACCCAGTACTTC. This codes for CASSVAGRGVQETQYF. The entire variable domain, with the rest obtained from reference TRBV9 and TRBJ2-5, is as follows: DSGVTQTPKHLITATGQRVTLRCSPRSGDLSVYWYQQSLDQGLQFLIQYYNGEERAKGNILERFSAQQFPDLHSELNLSSLELGDSALYFCASSVAGRGVQETQYFGPGTRLLVL.

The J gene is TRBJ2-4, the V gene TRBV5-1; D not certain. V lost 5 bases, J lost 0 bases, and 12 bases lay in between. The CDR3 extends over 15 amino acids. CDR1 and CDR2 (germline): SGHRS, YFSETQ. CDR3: CASRNNDLAKNIQYF. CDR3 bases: TGCGCCAGCAGGAACAATGACCTAGCCAAAAACATTCAGTACTTC. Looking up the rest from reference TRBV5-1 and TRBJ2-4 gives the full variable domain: KAGVTQTPRYLIKTRGQQVTLSCSPISGHRSVSWYQQTPGQGLQFLFEYFSETQRNKGNFPGRFSGRQFSNSRSEMNVSTLELGDSALYLCASRNNDLAKNIQYFGAGTRLSVL.

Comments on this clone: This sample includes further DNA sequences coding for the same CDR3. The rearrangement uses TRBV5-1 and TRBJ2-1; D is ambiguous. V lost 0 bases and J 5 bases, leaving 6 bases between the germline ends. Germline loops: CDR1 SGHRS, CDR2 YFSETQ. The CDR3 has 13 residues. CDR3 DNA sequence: TGCGCCAGCAGCTTGGGACGGCACAATGAGCAGTTCTTC. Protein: CASSLGRHNEQFF.